The 5 T cell receptor beta chains reported below all come from one sample, sequenced in a study of OX40 agonist ivuxolimab in advanced cancers. Some clones are missing from TCRdb's copy, which holds only in-frame ones; the method was immunoSEQ multiplex PCR. The sample includes about 78,000 clones, roughly 87% seen only once; the top ten take roughly 0.23%. The sequencing used CD4+ or CD8+ T cells sorted from blood, collected in a trial of the OX40 agonist ivuxolimab. The receptors were gathered from an adult with an advanced solid tumor such as melanoma, head and neck, liver or kidney cancer.

This clone showed up just a few times. The chain has TRBV15 and TRBJ2-3, with a tentative D call TRBD1 (5 bases). Looked up from germline, CDR1 is LNHNV and CDR2 is YYDKDF (reference sequence). V was clipped by 6 bases and J by 0 bases, with 13 bases between them. This CDR3 region has 15 residues. The CDR3 nucleotides read TGTGCCACCAGAGCGACGCAGGGCAGCACAGATACGCAGTATTTT. This translates into CATRATQGSTDTQYF.

This clone was observed a handful of times. Here the CDR3 DNA reads TGTGCCAGTAGTATCCTCCAAGGGCAGAAAAGCAATCAGCCCCAGCATTTT. This gives the protein CASSILQGQKSNQPQHF. The chain carries TRBV19 and TRBJ1-5; the D is unclear. V dropped 3 bases and J dropped 1 base, with 16 bases sitting between them. This CDR3 region has 17 residues. Germline CDR1 LNHDA, CDR2 SQIVND (reference sequence). Filled out from reference TRBV19 and TRBJ1-5, the complete variable domain reads DGGITQSPKYLFRKEGQNVTLSCEQNLNHDAMYWYRQDPGQGLRLIYYSQIVNDFQKGDIAEGYSVSREKKESFPLTVTSAQKNPTAFYLCASSILQGQKSNQPQHFGDGTRLSIL.

V usage is TRBV7-9 and J usage is TRBJ2-1; no clear D. V was pared by 1 base and J by 5 bases, with 9 bases between. Germline CDR1 and CDR2: SEHNR and FQNEAQ (reference sequence). The CDR3 totals 14 residues. The CDR3 DNA sequence: TGTGCCAGCAGCTTAGATGCGCGCAACAATGAGCAGTTCTTC. Its protein is CASSLDARNNEQFF.

The V call is TRBV4-1, the J call TRBJ1-5; 7 nucleotides agree with TRBD1. With V trimmed by 3 bases and J by 2 bases, 13 bases remained unmatched. CDR1 is MGHRA, CDR2 YSYEKL, per germline. This CDR3 spans 18 amino acids. CDR3 sequence (DNA): TGCGCCAGCAGCCAGAAGGGAATACAGGGGCACGGCAATCAGCCCCAGCATTTT. Amino acids: CASSQKGIQGHGNQPQHF.

The gene calls are TRBV2 and TRBJ2-2; 8 bases map to TRBD2. The germline V gene has CDR1 SNHLY and CDR2 FYNNEI. This CDR3 spans 15 amino acids. The V gene end was trimmed by 5 bases and the J gene end by 0 bases; junction bases not matched to a gene: 2. The CDR3 DNA reads TGTGCCAGCAGTAGCGGGAGACCGAACACCGGGGAGCTGTTTTTT. It is translated as CASSSGRPNTGELFF.